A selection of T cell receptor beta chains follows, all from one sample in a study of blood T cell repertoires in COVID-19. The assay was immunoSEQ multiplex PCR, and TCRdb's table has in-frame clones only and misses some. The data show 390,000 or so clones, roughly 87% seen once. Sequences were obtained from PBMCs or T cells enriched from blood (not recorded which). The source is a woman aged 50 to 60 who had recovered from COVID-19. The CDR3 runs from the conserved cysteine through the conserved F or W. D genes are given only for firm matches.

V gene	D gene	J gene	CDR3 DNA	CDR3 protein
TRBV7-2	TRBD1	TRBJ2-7	TGTGCCAGCAGCTTGGGACAGGGGTACTACGAGCAGTACTTC	CASSLGQGYYEQYF
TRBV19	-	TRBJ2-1	TGTGCCAGTAGTATCGCGGGGAGCACCGACAATGAGCAGTTCTTC	CASSIAGSTDNEQFF
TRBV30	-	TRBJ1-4	TGTGGGGCCCGCCTTATAGACAATGAAAAACTGTTTTTT	CGARLIDNEKLFF
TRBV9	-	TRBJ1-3	TGTGCCAGCAGCACTGTACAGGGCGCCTCTGGAAACACCATATATTTT	CASSTVQGASGNTIYF
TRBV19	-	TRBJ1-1	TGTGCCAGTAGTACTATCGGGAACACTGAAGCTTTCTTT	CASSTIGNTEAFF
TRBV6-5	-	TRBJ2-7	TGTGCCAGCAGTTACACGGACAGCTCCTACGAGCAGTACTTC	CASSYTDSSYEQYF
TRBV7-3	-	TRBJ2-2	TGTGCCAGCAGTGCCCTCCGGGTGGGTACCGGGGAGCTGTTTTTT	CASSALRVGTGELFF
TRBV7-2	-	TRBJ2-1	TGTGCCAGCAGTGCCCCCCGTAGCGGTGCAGCCTACAATGAGCAGTTCTTC	CASSAPRSGAAYNEQFF
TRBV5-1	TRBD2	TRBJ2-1	TGCGCCAGCAGCTTGGGACTAGCGGGGGGAAGTAATGAGCAGTTCTTC	CASSLGLAGGSNEQFF
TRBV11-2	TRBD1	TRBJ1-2	TGTGCCAGCAGCCACAGCGGGACAGGGAATTATGGCTACACCTTC	CASSHSGTGNYGYTF
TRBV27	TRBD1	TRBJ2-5	TGTGCCAGCAGTCTGGGACAGGGGAGAAACCCGACGGAAGAGACCCAGTACTTC	CASSLGQGRNPTEETQYF
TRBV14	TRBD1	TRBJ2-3	TGTGCCAGCAGCCAACCCCCGGGACAGGGTGTCACAGATACGCAGTATTTT	CASSQPPGQGVTDTQYF
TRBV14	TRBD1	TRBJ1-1	TGTGCCAGCAGCCAAGACCCAGGGGGCACTGAAGCTTTCTTT	CASSQDPGGTEAFF
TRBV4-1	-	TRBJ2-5	TGCGCCAGCAGCCAGGGTACGGGATCCCGACAAGAGACCCAGTACTTC	CASSQGTGSRQETQYF
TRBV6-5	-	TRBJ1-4	TGTGCCAGCAGGACAGACGGGAGTGAAAAACTGTTTTTT	CASRTDGSEKLFF
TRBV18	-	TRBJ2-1	TGTGCCAGCTCGGCTAGGACAAACCATCACAATGAGCAGTTCTTC	CASSARTNHHNEQFF